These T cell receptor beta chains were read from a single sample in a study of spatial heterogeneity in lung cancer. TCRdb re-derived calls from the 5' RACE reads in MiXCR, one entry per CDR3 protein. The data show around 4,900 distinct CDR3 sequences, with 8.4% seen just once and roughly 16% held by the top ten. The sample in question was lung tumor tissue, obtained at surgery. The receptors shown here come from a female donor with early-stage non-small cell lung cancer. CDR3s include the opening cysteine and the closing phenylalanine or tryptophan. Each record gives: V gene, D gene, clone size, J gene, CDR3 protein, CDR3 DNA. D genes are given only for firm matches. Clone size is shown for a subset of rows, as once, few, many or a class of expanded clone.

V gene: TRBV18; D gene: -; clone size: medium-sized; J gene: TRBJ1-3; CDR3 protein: CASSPQTGSSGNTIYF; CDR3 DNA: TGTGCCAGCTCACCTCAAACAGGGAGCTCTGGAAACACCATATATTTT
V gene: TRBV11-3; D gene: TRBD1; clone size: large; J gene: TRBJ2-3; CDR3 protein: CASSSGQGIDTQYF; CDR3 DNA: TGTGCCAGCAGCTCCGGACAGGGGATAGATACGCAGTATTTT
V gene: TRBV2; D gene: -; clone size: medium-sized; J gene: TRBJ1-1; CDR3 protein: CASSVPRRDTEAFF; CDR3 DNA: TGTGCCAGCAGTGTACCTCGACGGGACACTGAAGCTTTCTTT
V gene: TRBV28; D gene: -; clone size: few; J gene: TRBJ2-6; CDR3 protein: CASSLISGANVLTF; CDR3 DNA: TGTGCCAGCAGTTTAATTTCTGGGGCCAACGTCCTGACTTTC
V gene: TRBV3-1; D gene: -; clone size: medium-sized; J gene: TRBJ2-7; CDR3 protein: CASAGHSSYEQYF; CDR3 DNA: TGTGCCAGCGCCGGACACAGCTCCTACGAGCAGTACTTC
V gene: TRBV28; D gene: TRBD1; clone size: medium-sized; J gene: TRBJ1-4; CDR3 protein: CASRSTGGAEKLFF; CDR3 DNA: TGTGCCAGCAGGTCGACAGGGGGTGCTGAAAAACTGTTTTTT
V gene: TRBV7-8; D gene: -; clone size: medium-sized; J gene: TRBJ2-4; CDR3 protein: CASSSQGLAKNIQYF; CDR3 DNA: TGTGCCAGCAGCTCTCAGGGATTAGCCAAAAACATTCAGTACTTC
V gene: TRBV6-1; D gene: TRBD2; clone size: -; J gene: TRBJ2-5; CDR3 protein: CASSERQRGEETQYF; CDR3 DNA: TGTGCCAGCAGTGAAAGGCAGCGGGGTGAAGAGACCCAGTACTTC
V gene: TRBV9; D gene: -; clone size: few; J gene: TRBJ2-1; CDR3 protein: CASSVAVTEQFF; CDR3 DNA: TGTGCCAGCAGCGTAGCCGTTACTGAGCAGTTCTTC
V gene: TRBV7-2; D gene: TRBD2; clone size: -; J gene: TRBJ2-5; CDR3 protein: CASSAPPASGGPKSAQYF; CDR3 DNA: TGTGCCAGCAGCGCCCCCCCCGCTAGCGGGGGCCCTAAGAGTGCCCAGTACTTC
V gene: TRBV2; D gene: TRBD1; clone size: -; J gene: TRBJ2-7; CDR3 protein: CASRRQGENEQYF; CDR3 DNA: TGTGCCTCTAGAAGACAGGGGGAAAACGAGCAGTACTTC
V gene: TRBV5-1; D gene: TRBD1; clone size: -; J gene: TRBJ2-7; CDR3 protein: CASSSLPPGQGADEQYF; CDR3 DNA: TGCGCCAGCAGCTCTCTCCCCCCCGGACAGGGGGCGGACGAGCAGTACTTC
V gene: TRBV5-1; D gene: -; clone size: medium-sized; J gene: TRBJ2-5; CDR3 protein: CASKAGREETQYF; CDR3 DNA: TGCGCCAGCAAGGCAGGGCGGGAAGAGACCCAGTACTTC
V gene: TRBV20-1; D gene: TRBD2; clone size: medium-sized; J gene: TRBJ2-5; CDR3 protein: CSANPSGETQYF; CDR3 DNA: TGCAGTGCTAATCCTAGCGGGGAGACCCAGTACTTC
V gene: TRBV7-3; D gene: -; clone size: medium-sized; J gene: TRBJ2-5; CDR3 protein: CASSHTRTQYF; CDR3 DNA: TGTGCCAGCAGTCATACCCGGACCCAGTACTTC
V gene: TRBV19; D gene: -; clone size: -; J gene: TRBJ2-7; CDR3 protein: CASSISYRAVRYF; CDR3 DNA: TGTGCCAGTAGTATATCGTACAGAGCCGTTCGCTACTTC
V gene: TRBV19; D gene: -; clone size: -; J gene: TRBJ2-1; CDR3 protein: CASSIGEVNEQFF; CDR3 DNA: TGTGCCAGTAGTATAGGGGAGGTCAATGAGCAGTTCTTC
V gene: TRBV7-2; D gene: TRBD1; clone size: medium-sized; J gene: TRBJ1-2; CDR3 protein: CASSSRTGQGYTF; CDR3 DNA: TGTGCCAGCAGCTCCCGGACAGGGCAAGGCTACACCTTC
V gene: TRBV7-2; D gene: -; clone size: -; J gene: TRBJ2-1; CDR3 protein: CASSQGTGRPEQFF; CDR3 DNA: TGTGCCAGCAGCCAAGGGACTGGACGACCTGAGCAGTTCTTC
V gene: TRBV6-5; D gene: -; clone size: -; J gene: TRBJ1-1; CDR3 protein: CASRTGLLNTEAFF; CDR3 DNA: TGTGCCAGCAGAACAGGGCTTTTGAACACTGAAGCTTTCTTT
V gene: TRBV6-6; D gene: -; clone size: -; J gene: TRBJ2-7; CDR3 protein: CASKEGDGEQYF; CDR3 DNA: TGTGCCAGCAAGGAGGGGGACGGCGAGCAGTACTTC
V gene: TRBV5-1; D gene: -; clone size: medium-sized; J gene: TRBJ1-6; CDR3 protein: CASSAGTGGDSPLHF; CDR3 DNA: TGCGCCAGCAGCGCCGGGACTGGGGGGGATTCACCCCTCCACTTT
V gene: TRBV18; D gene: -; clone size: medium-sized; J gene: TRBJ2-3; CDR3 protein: CASSPPDSGADTQYF; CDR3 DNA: TGTGCCAGCTCACCACCGGACAGTGGCGCAGATACGCAGTATTTT
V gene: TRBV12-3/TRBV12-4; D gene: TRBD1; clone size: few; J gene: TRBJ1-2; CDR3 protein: CASRSNPGGSYTF; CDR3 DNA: TGTGCCAGCAGATCCAATCCAGGGGGAAGCTACACCTTC
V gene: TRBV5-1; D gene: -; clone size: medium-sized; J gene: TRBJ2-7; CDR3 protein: CASSLGVWGSYEQYF; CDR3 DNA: TGCGCCAGCAGCTTGGGTGTTTGGGGGTCCTACGAGCAGTACTTC
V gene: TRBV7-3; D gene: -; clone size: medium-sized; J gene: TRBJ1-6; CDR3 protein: CASSLTGRINSPLHF; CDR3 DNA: TGTGCCAGCAGCTTAACGGGCAGAATCAATTCACCCCTCCACTTT
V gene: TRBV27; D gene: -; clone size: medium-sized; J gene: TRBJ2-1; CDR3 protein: CASRRLNYNEQFF; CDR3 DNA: TGTGCCAGCAGAAGACTGAATTACAATGAGCAGTTCTTC
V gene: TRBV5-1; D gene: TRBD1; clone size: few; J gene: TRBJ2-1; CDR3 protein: CASSSIGTGFDEQFF; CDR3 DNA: TGCGCCAGCAGCTCAATCGGGACAGGCTTTGATGAGCAGTTCTTC
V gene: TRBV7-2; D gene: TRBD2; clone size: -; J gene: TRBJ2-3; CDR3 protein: CASNPAAGAPLF; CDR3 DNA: TGTGCCAGCAACCCCGCAGCGGGGGCACCCCTTTTT
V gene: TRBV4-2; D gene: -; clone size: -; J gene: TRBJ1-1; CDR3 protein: CASRKGDRDTEAFF; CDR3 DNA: TGTGCCAGCAGAAAGGGGGACCGGGACACTGAAGCTTTCTTT